The source of this TCR beta chain is a study of glioma-infiltrating T cells. Study at large: Glioblastomas were WHO grade IV, sampled at first diagnosis; low-grade were grade II. Study observations and caveats: Shared blood CDR3 signature motifs marked patients with low tissue-blood divergence. Gliomas, especially low-grade, showed above-expected tissue-blood divergence; non-neoplastic patients showed below.

TCR alpha and beta CDR3 regions were amplified from RNA using iRepertoire nested multiplex PCR. One entry per CDR3 protein results from TCRdb running MiXCR on the multiplex PCR reads. The sample has a few hundred thousand distinct CDR3 sequences, 41% seen once. Of note for this clonotype: Its antigen is still unknown.

Germline V lookup: CDR1 MDHEN, CDR2 SYDVKM. The CDR3 is 15 residues long. V shed 5 bases, J shed 8 bases, and the junction held 13 bases outside the gene matches. Sequencing was done on a sample of glioma tissue, nonneoplastic brain tissue, or PBMCs (not recorded which). The chain carries TRBV28 and TRBJ1-2; 8 bases are a match to TRBD1. The TCR originated in a human donor with low-grade glioma or glioblastoma, undergoing nonglioma brain surgery, or in good health (not recorded which). The CDR3: CASSEMKTGGEGYTF. Written as DNA, the CDR3 is TGTGCCAGCAGTGAAATGAAAACAGGGGGGGAAGGCTACACCTTC.